This paragraph covers one T cell receptor beta chain sequence. Its antigen remains unidentified. No base quality values were provided; no much bigger clone lies one nucleotide off. Whole blood was collected in K2EDTA tubes by collaborating institutions according to the institutions' own protocols. For TCRbeta analysis, collaborators shipped samples in one of three forms: frozen whole blood, isolated PBMCs, or DNA extracted from either of those sample types. This record belongs to a study of blood T cell repertoires in COVID-19 (TCRdb year 2020). With regard to the full study: The collaborator samples originated in the United States, Italy and Spain and spanned the acute and convalescent phases of COVID-19. The prospective study material was composed of cDNA or gDNA derived from T cells, B-cell-depleted T cells, or PBMCs. Subjects who had been exposed to COVID-19, were actively infected with it, or had recovered from it provided the deeply sampled blood TCRbeta repertoires that made up the dataset. A freely available public database, intended as a resource for researchers studying the immune response to SARS-CoV-2, is where the repertoires were released. Samples came from the ongoing ImmuneRACE study (first 160 participants) plus 1,254 subjects from 6 global collaborators. Nearly every sample came with metadata listing a de-identified subject ID, COVID-19 status, age in years and sex. HLA class I and class II types, where available, came from metadata supplied by the sample provider rather than from assay-based typing.

Points the paper makes about the study in general: The quantity of clinical and demographic metadata differed by source and by participant and was supplied without curation.

The immunoSEQ Assay, a bias-controlled multiplex PCR, was used to amplify TCRbeta CDR3 regions from genomic DNA. For the original study's pipeline: Within the assay, amplification of reference gene primers was used to estimate how many nucleated cells each sample contained. Sequence reads were collapsed and filtered to measure the absolute abundance of every unique TCRbeta CDR3 rearrangement. For each sample, productive Simpson clonality was calculated as the square root of Simpson's diversity index over productive rearrangements. TCRdb holds this immuneACCESS table with in-frame rearrangements only. Some clones are missing; in checked studies, unresolved V genes explain under half, and the rest has no known cause. V, J and clone size derive from that table, while D and trimming were established from the DNA sequence. The sample table records more than 50,000 clones; approximately 90% of these occur just once. Approximately 15% of the sample lies in the top ten.

V has 5 bases trimmed and J has 7 bases trimmed; junction bases matching no gene number 5. The CDR3, from cysteine to phenylalanine, totals 14 residues. Kept here is only the CDR3 DNA, which spans 42 bases and is read in frame from base 1. The germline V gene (reference sequence) gives CDR1 as SEHNR and CDR2 as FQNEAQ. The rearrangement combines TRBV7-9 with TRBJ1-6; 7 central bases correspond to TRBD1. This clonotype was sampled from a human donor with active COVID-19. The donor label of this sample is uncertain. Sequenced material: peripheral blood. Read as DNA, the sequence is TGTGCCAGCAGCGCCATGACAGGGAATTCACCCCTCCACTTT. It translates to CASSAMTGNSPLHF. The variable domain in full, with residues beyond the CDR3 obtained from the reference TRBV7-9 and TRBJ1-6 genes, is DTGVSQNPRHKITKRGQNVTFRCDPISEHNRLYWYRQTLGQGPEFLTYFQNEAQLEKSRLLSDRFSAERPKGSFSTLEIQRTEQGDSAMYLCASSAMTGNSPLHFGNGTRLTVT.